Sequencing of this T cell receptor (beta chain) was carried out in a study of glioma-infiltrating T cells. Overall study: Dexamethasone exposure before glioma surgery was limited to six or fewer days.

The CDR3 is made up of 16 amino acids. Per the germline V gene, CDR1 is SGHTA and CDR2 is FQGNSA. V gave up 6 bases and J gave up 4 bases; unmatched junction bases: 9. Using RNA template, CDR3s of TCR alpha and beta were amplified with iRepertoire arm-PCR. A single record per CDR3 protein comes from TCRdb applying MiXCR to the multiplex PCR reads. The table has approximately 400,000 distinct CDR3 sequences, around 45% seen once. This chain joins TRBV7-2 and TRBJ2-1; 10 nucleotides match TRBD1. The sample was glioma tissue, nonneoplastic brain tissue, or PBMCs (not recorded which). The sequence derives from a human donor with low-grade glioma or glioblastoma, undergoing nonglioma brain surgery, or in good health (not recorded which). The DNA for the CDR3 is TGTGCCAGCAGTGATTTAGGGGGACAGGGGTACAATGAGCAGTTCTTC. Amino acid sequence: CASSDLGGQGYNEQFF.